Listed here are 20 T cell receptor beta chains from one sample, sequenced in a study of blood T cells in healthy people across ages. Primers used in a second PCR of about 6 to 11 cycles were a sample-barcoded 5' primer and a J-beta primer mix. From the 5' RACE reads, TCRdb called clonotypes with MiXCR, one entry per CDR3 protein. The sample has roughly 680,000 distinct CDR3 sequences; over 40% are singletons. What was sequenced was blood. All receptors come from a woman of 80 years or more in good health.

In nucleotides, the CDR3 is TGTGCCAGCGGGCAGACAGGTTCCTACGAGCAGTTCTTC. It encodes CASGQTGSYEQFF. This chain links TRBV6-5 with TRBJ2-1, with D tentatively TRBD1 (6 bases). The CDR3 has 13 amino acids. V shed 8 bases and J shed 10 bases, with 18 bases lying between them. Germline CDR1 MNHEY, CDR2 SVGAGI.

The V and J genes are TRBV20-1 and TRBJ1-5; 7 nucleotides agree with TRBD1. V gave up 3 bases and J gave up 6 bases; unmatched junction bases: 8. Germline V gene sequence: CDR1 DFQATT, CDR2 SNEGSKA (reference sequence). The CDR3 is 14 amino acids. In DNA, the CDR3 is TGCAGTGCTAGTCCAACAGGGGTGGGTCAGCCCCAGCATTTT. Translated, it gives CSASPTGVGQPQHF.

The rearrangement uses TRBV2 and TRBJ2-7, with D tentatively TRBD2 (6 bases). The ends were cut back, 4 bases at V and 3 bases at J, with 16 bases in the middle. The CDR3 is made up of 15 amino acids. The germline gives CDR1 SNHLY, CDR2 FYNNEI. In DNA, the CDR3 is TGTGCCAGCAGTGGGAGGGCCCGGGGGTTCTACGAGCAGTACTTC. Translating it yields CASSGRARGFYEQYF. Variable domain in full (rest from reference TRBV2 and TRBJ2-7): EPEVTQTPSHQVTQMGQEVILRCVPISNHLYFYWYRQILGQKVEFLVSFYNNEISEKSEIFDDQFSVERPDGSNFTLKIRSTKLEDSAMYFCASSGRARGFYEQYFGPGTRLTVT.

The gene calls are TRBV20-1 and TRBJ1-2; D possibly corresponds to TRBD1 (6 bases). Germline V gene sequence: CDR1 DFQATT, CDR2 SNEGSKA (reference sequence). The CDR3 consists of 12 residues. Trimming removed 5 bases from V and 5 bases from J, with 12 bases in between. Written as DNA, the CDR3 is TGCAGTGCTGGTGGACAGAGTTATGGCTACACCTTC. Translating gives CSAGGQSYGYTF.

Details on this clonotype: This clone may be a read error of a much larger clone one base away. The J gene is TRBJ2-1, the V gene TRBV24-1; TRBD2 matches 11 bases. The J call is uncertain, as TRBJ2-7 better fits the DNA end. The CDR3 consists of 15 residues. Germline CDR1 and CDR2: KGHDR and SFDVKD. The CDR3 loop is CATSGLAGGYNEQYF. The CDR3 region has the DNA TGTGCCACCAGTGGGCTAGCGGGAGGTTACAATGAGCAGTACTTC.

In its sample, this clonotype was seen many times. The rearrangement joins TRBV12-3 or TRBV12-4 to TRBJ2-7; 7 positions agree with TRBD1. V lost 6 bases and J lost 0; bases outside the gene matches: 5. CDR3 length: 14 amino acids. Here the CDR3 reads CASRGQLSSYEQYF. In DNA form, the CDR3 reads TGTGCCAGCAGGGGACAGCTGAGCTCCTACGAGCAGTACTTC.

Many counts were recorded for this clonotype. The V and J genes are TRBV12-3 or TRBV12-4 and TRBJ2-3; TRBD2 is a possible D gene (5 bases). The CDR3 is 14 residues long. The V end was cut by 7 bases, the J end by 0 bases, with 11 bases between. CDR3 bases: TGTGCCAGCACTCAGGACTTAAGCACAGATACGCAGTATTTT. Its protein product is CASTQDLSTDTQYF.

This clonotype was observed at least ten times. This sequence joins TRBV28 and TRBJ2-4; 11 bases align to TRBD1. Per germline, CDR1 MDHEN and CDR2 SYDVKM. Trimming cost V 4 bases and J 2 bases; bases outside gene matches: 7. The CDR3 consists of 17 residues. The CDR3: CASSSPGQGDTKNIQYF. The CDR3 DNA follows: TGTGCCAGCAGTTCACCGGGACAGGGGGACACCAAAAACATTCAGTACTTC.

The table lists this clonotype with a few counts. A much larger clone is a single base away; this may be a read error. DNA for the CDR3: TGTGCCAGCAGCTTAGGGGGGGGGCACAATGAGCAGTACTTC. Translation: CASSLGGGHNEQYF. V and J are TRBV7-3 and TRBJ2-1; tentative D call: TRBD2 (7 bases). The DNA end favors TRBJ2-7, so the J call may be wrong. There are 14 residues in the CDR3. Germline V gene data show CDR1 as SGHTA and CDR2 as FQGTGA.

This chain joins TRBV6-5 and TRBJ1-2, with 7 bases aligning to TRBD1. Losses at the gene ends were 0 bases for V and 8 bases for J; bases not matched to a gene: 12. Germline assignment: CDR1 MNHEY and CDR2 SVGAGI. The CDR3 runs to 16 residues. The CDR3 DNA follows: TGTGCCAGCAGTTACTCGAAGGGGGCCAGGGGGGGAGGCTACACCTTC. Translating it yields CASSYSKGARGGGYTF.

This sequence joins TRBV12-3 or TRBV12-4 and TRBJ1-5; D not resolved. Trimming cost V 3 bases and J 0 bases, with 15 bases left between them. The CDR3 runs 17 residues. The CDR3 DNA reads as TGTGCCAGCAGTTTCGGCAGCCCTAAATATAGCAATCAGCCCCAGCATTTT. This codes for CASSFGSPKYSNQPQHF.

This clonotype was counted ten times or more. The CDR3 loop reads CASSRGLGSETQYF. The CDR3 DNA follows: TGTGCCAGCAGCCGGGGGCTTGGATCGGAGACCCAGTACTTC. This chain joins TRBV9 and TRBJ2-5; D tentatively fits TRBD1 or TRBD2 (6 bases each). V was cut by 4 bases and J by 5 bases, with 15 bases left in between. Germline values: CDR1 SGDLS, CDR2 YYNGEE. The CDR3 has 14 residues.

V gene TRBV11-2 combines with J gene TRBJ2-7, with D possibly matching TRBD2 (6 bases). Germline V lookup: CDR1 SGHAT, CDR2 FQNNGV. Trimming took 5 bases from V and 3 from J, leaving 14 bases between them. The CDR3 extends over 14 amino acids. The CDR3 nucleotides are TGTGCCAGCAGCCGTGGTATAGCGGTCTACGAGCAGTACTTC. Protein product: CASSRGIAVYEQYF.

The chain uses TRBV2 and TRBJ1-6; tentative D call: TRBD1 (5 bases). The germline gives CDR1 SNHLY, CDR2 FYNNEI. Trimming removed 6 bases from V and 6 bases from J, with 15 bases in between. This CDR3 comprises 15 residues. The CDR3 spells CASSGRGEGNSPLHF. The CDR3 DNA reads TGTGCCAGCAGCGGGAGGGGCGAGGGTAATTCACCCCTCCACTTT.

This chain uses TRBV4-2 with TRBJ2-7; 10 positions match TRBD2. The CDR3 covers 15 residues. Germline CDR1 reads LGHNA; CDR2 reads YNFKEQ. The V gene end was trimmed by 4 bases and the J gene end by 4 bases; junction bases not matched to a gene: 7. The CDR3 nucleotides are TGTGCCAGCAGCCGCACCGGGACTAGCGTTTACGAGCAGTACTTC. Its translation is CASSRTGTSVYEQYF.

This clonotype was observed a handful of times. This chain links TRBV3-1 with TRBJ1-1; D possibly corresponds to TRBD1 (5 bases). V lost 2 bases and J lost 6, with 16 bases in between. Germline CDR1 reads LGHDT; CDR2 reads YNNKEL (reference sequence). This CDR3 region has 15 residues. CDR3: CASSQQDSPISEAFF. The DNA for the CDR3 is TGTGCCAGCAGCCAACAAGACAGCCCGATATCTGAAGCTTTCTTT.

This clonotype was recorded many times. The chain is built from TRBV3-1 and TRBJ2-3; 9 nucleotides line up with TRBD2. This CDR3 has 16 residues. Per the germline V gene, CDR1 is LGHDT and CDR2 is YNNKEL (reference sequence). With V trimmed by 1 base and J by 3 bases, 5 bases remained unmatched. CDR3 loop: CASSQGAGGKTDTQYF. The CDR3 bases are TGTGCCAGCAGCCAAGGGGCGGGGGGGAAGACAGATACGCAGTATTTT.

This clonotype was recorded only once. This chain uses TRBV4-3 with TRBJ2-7; weak D call: TRBD2 (5 bases). The J call is uncertain, as TRBJ2-5 better fits the DNA end. Germline lookup yields CDR1 LGHNA and CDR2 YSLEER. CDR3 length equals 14 residues. In DNA form, the CDR3 reads TGCGCCAGCAGCCAAGAAGGGCATGAGGGGACCCAGTACTTC. Translation: CASSQEGHEGTQYF.

The chain carries TRBV19 and TRBJ1-2; 7 nucleotides match TRBD1. This CDR3 comprises 15 residues. V dropped 7 bases and J dropped 3; count of bases not matched to a gene: 11. Germline loops: CDR1 LNHDA, CDR2 SQIVND (reference sequence). CDR3 amino acids: CASIPQGGRDYGYTF. The CDR3 nucleotides are TGTGCCAGTATCCCCCAGGGGGGAAGGGACTATGGCTACACCTTC.

The rearrangement uses TRBV10-3 and TRBJ1-1, with D possibly TRBD1 on 5 matching bases. Germline CDR1 is ENHRY and CDR2 is SYGVKD. The germline V and J ends were trimmed by 10 bases and 1 base, with 10 bases remaining between them. The CDR3 consists of 12 residues. The CDR3 region has the DNA TGTGCCACCGGGGACGGGAACACTGAAGCTTTCTTT. It specifies CATGDGNTEAFF.